The clone carrying this TCR beta chain was seen a few times. Its antigen is still unknown. The junction had 5 bases not matched to a gene; V was cut back by 6 bases and J by 2 bases. This CDR3 has 15 amino acids. This record belongs to a study of T cell repertoires in cytomegalovirus infection. Study as a whole: Public signatures in TCR beta pointed to CMV infection and matching HLA type.

TCRdb ran MiXCR on the reads and lists one entry per CDR3 protein. The sample shows around 430,000 distinct CDR3 sequences, about 44% of them seen only once. The sequence was collected from a human donor in good health (CMV status not recorded). Some clones in this sample may be carry-over from other donors' samples. The starting material was cultured PBMCs, obtained from culture after CMV antigen stimulation. This chain connects TRBV12-3 or TRBV12-4 to TRBJ2-2; 8 bases map to TRBD2. CDR3 loop: CASSRGGINTGELFF. For the CDR3, the DNA is TGTGCCAGCAGCCGGGGGGGAATCAACACCGGGGAGCTGTTTTTT.